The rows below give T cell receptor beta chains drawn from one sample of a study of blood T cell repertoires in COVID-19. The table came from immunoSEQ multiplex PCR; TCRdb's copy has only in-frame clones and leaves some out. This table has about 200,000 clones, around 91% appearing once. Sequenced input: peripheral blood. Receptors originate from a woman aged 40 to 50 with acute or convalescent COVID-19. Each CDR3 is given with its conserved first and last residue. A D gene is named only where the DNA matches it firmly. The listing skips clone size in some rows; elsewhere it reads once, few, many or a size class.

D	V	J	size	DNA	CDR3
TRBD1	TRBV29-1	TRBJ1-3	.	TGCAGCGCACAACAGGGGGCGACTGGAAACACCATATATTTT	CSAQQGATGNTIYF
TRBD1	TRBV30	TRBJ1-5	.	TGTGCCTGCCAGGGACAGAATAGCAATCAGCCCCAGCATTTT	CACQGQNSNQPQHF
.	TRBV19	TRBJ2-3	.	TGTGCCAGTAGTATTTTTGCTAGCAGCTCAGATACGCAGTATTTT	CASSIFASSSDTQYF
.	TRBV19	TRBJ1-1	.	TGTGCCAGTAGCCCCAGGGATTGGGCTGAAGCTTTCTTT	CASSPRDWAEAFF
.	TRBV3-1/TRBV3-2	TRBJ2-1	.	TGTGCCAGCAGCCAAGACAACTACAATGAGCAGTTCTTC	CASSQDNYNEQFF
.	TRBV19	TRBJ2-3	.	TGTGCCAGTAGTATTGTGTTGACTACAGATACGCAGTATTTT	CASSIVLTTDTQYF
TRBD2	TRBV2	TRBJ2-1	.	TGTGCCAGCACCACCGCGGCTCCCGGCCTAGCGGGGGCCTACAATGAGCAGTTCTTC	CASTTAAPGLAGAYNEQFF
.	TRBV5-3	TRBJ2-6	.	TGTGCCTCCCCGGGGGACTCTGGGGCCAACGTCCTGACTTTC	CASPGDSGANVLTF
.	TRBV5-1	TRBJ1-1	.	TGCGCCAGCAGAGGCCGGGGGACTGAGAACACTGAAGCTTTCTTT	CASRGRGTENTEAFF
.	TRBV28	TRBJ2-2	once	TGTGCCAGCAGCGAGAGGGCCTGGGAGCTGTTTTTT	CASSERAWELFF
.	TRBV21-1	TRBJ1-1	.	TGTGCCAGCAGCGCCAGGGGAGACACTGAAGCTTTCTTT	CASSARGDTEAFF
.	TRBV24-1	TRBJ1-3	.	TGTGCCACCAGTGACGGGGGGCCGCTCTCATATTTT	CATSDGGPLSYF
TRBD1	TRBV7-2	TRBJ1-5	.	TGTGCCAGCAGCTTACAGGGGGTAGGGCAGCCCCAGCATTTT	CASSLQGVGQPQHF
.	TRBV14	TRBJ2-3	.	TGTGCCAGCAGCCAAGATTCCTTCCCAGATACGCAGTATTTT	CASSQDSFPDTQYF
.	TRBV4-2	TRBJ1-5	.	TGTGCCAGCAGCCAAGATGTGAGTGGACAGAGGAGCAATCAGCCCCAGCATTTT	CASSQDVSGQRSNQPQHF
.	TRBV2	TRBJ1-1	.	TGTGCCAGCAGCGACAGAATGCCGAACACTGAAGCTTTCTTT	CASSDRMPNTEAFF
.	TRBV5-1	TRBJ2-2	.	TGCGCCAGCAGCTCGAGTCCCCCACCCGGGGAGCTGTTTTTT	CASSSSPPPGELFF
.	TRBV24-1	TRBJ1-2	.	TGTGCCACCAGTGATTTCTCCTATGGCTACACCTTC	CATSDFSYGYTF
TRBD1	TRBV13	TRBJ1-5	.	TGTGCCAGCAGCTTAGGGCAGGGGGCTACGCCCCAGCATTTT	CASSLGQGATPQHF
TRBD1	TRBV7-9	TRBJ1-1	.	TGTGCCAGCAGCTCCAAACCCACAGGGGGGGCTTTCTTT	CASSSKPTGGAFF
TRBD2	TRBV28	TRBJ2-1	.	TGTGCCAGCAGTTTTGGGACTAGCGGGGGGGCCGGACAGTTCTTC	CASSFGTSGGAGQFF
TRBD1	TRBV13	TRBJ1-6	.	TGTGCCAGCAGCTTTAGAACAGGGGGTGACTCACCCCTCCACTTT	CASSFRTGGDSPLHF
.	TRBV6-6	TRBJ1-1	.	TGTGCCAGCAGCCTCCAACCAGGGGCTCCGGCGACTGAAGCTTTCTTT	CASSLQPGAPATEAFF
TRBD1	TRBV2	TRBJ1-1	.	TGTGCCAGGGGACAGGGTAGGGATTCGTACACTGAAGCTTTCTTT	CARGQGRDSYTEAFF
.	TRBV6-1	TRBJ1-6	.	TGTGCCAGCAGTGAAGGGACATCACCCCTCCACTTT	CASSEGTSPLHF
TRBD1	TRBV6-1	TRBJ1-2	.	TGTGCCAGCAGTGTTACCCCGGTGGACAGGGCCCTAGCTAACTATGGCTACACCTTC	CASSVTPVDRALANYGYTF
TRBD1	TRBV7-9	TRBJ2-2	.	TGTGCCAGCAGCTTCATATCCTCTGAGGGGGCCCTTAACACCGGGGAGCTGTTTTTT	CASSFISSEGALNTGELFF
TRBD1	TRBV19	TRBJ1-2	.	TGTGCCAGTAGTAAGAGATCCGGGACAGGGAACTATGGCTACACCTTC	CASSKRSGTGNYGYTF
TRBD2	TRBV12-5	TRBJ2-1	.	TGTGCTAGTGGTTTGGCCTCGGGACTAGCTAGCTATGAGCAGTTCTTC	CASGLASGLASYEQFF
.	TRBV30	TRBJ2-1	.	TGTGCCTGGACGGGTACCTACAATGAGCAGTTCTTC	CAWTGTYNEQFF
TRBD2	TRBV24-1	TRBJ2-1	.	TGTGCCACCTCGGTGGGGGGGAGGCCTGGGGATGAGCAGTTCTTC	CATSVGGRPGDEQFF
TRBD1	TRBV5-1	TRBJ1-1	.	TGCGCCAGCAGTTTCGACAGGGGCACTGAAGCTTTCTTT	CASSFDRGTEAFF
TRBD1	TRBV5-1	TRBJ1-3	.	TGCGCCAGCAGTTCAGGACGGATAGGGGGCTTAAACACCATATATTTT	CASSSGRIGGLNTIYF
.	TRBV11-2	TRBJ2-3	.	TGTGCCAGCAGCTTAGCCCCGGCTAGAACAGATACGCAGTATTTT	CASSLAPARTDTQYF
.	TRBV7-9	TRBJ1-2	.	TGTGCCAGCGGAGCCGGCGGCGAAGGCTACACCTTC	CASGAGGEGYTF
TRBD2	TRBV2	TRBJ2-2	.	TGTGCCAGCTTCTCGGGACTAGCGAACACCGGGGAGCTGTTTTTT	CASFSGLANTGELFF
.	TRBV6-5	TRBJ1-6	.	TGTGCCAGCAGTTACGACAGACCAAATAATTCACCCCTCCACTTT	CASSYDRPNNSPLHF
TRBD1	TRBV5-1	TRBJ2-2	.	TGCGCCAGCAGCTTGGTGGCAGGGGGCAACGGGGAGCTGTTTTTT	CASSLVAGGNGELFF
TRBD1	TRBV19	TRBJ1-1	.	TGTGCCAGTAGTGTACCTGGGACAGGGGACACTGAAGCTTTCTTT	CASSVPGTGDTEAFF
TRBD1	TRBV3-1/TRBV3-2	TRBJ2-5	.	TGTGCCAGCAGGTTAGGACAGGGGGAGACCCAGTACTTC	CASRLGQGETQYF
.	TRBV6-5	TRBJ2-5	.	TGTGCCAGCAGTCCTATGACAGACCAAGAGACCCAGTACTTC	CASSPMTDQETQYF
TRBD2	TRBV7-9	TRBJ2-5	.	TGTGCCAGCAGCTTAGCGGCTCGCGGGGGGGCCCAAGAGACCCAGTACTTC	CASSLAARGGAQETQYF
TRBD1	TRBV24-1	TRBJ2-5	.	TGTGCCACCAGTGATAACCGGGACAGGGAGACCCAGTACTTC	CATSDNRDRETQYF
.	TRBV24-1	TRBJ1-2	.	TGTGCCACCAGTGATTCGGGGAGGGGCGGCTACACCTTC	CATSDSGRGGYTF
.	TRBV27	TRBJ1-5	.	TGTGCCAGCAGTAGGGGTAGCAATCAGCCCCAGCATTTT	CASSRGSNQPQHF
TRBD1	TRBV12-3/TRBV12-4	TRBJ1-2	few	TGTGCCAGCAACGGACAGGGTGACTATGGCTACACCTTC	CASNGQGDYGYTF
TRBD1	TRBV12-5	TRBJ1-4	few	TGTGCTAGTGGTCGATACCTACAGGGGGCGGGCGAAAAACTGTTTTTT	CASGRYLQGAGEKLFF
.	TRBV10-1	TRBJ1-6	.	TGCGCCAGCAGTGAGTCGGGGGCTGGGAATTCACCCCTCCACTTT	CASSESGAGNSPLHF
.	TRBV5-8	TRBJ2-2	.	TGTGCCAGCAGCCTAGGAGTCTCCACCGGGGAGCTGTTTTTT	CASSLGVSTGELFF
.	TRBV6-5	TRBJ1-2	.	TGTGCCAGCAGTCCCGACAGAAACTATGGCTACACCTTC	CASSPDRNYGYTF
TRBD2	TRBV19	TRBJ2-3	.	TGTGCCAGTAGTAGGGGACTAGCGGGGGGCTTTAGCACAGATACGCAGTATTTT	CASSRGLAGGFSTDTQYF
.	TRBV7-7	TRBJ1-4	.	TGTGCCAGCAGCTTAGGGGGCCGGACTAATGAAAAACTGTTTTTT	CASSLGGRTNEKLFF
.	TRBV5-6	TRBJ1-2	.	TGTGCCAGCAGCGTTTACACCTATGGCTACACCTTC	CASSVYTYGYTF